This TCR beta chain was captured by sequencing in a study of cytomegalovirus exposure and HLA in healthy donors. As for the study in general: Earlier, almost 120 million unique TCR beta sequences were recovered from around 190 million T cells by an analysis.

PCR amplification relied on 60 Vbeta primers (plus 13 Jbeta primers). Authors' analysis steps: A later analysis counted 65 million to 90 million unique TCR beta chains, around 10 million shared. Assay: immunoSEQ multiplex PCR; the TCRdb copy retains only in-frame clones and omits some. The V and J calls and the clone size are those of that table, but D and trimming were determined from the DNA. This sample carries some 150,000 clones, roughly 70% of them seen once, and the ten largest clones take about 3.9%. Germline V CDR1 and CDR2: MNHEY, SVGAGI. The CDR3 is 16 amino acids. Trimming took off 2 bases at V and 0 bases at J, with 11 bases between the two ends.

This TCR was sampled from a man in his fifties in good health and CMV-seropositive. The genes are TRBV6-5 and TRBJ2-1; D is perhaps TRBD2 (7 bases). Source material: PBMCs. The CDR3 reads CASSYGGASSYNEQFF. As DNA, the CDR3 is TGTGCCAGCAGTTACGGGGGGGCTAGCTCCTACAATGAGCAGTTCTTC.